The clone carrying this T cell receptor (beta chain) was seen repeatedly, ten times or more. Its matching antigen is unknown. This sample is part of a study of metastatic and nonmetastatic thyroid tumors. Study details: Repertoire comparisons spanned blood and tumor or nodule tissue from malignant and benign thyroid patients. Findings of the study overall: Malignant tumors reportedly showed significantly higher TCR beta diversity than benign nodules in both blood and tumor.

None of the patients had undergone any treatment ahead of thyroid surgery. Original processing methods: The study built a papillary thyroid cancer distant-metastasis classifier from CDR3 differences across clinicopathological groups. TCRdb re-called the PCR reads with MiXCR. In this record, the V and J calls reflect TCRdb's handling and not the investigators' own analysis. The table includes more than 20,000 clones, about a quarter detected once. CDR1 is SGDLS, CDR2 YYNGEE, per germline. There are 16 residues in the CDR3. With 3 bases clipped from V and 5 bases from J, the junction kept 8 bases outside the gene matches.

This chain connects TRBV9 to TRBJ2-3, with 11 bases identical to TRBD2. Sample: tumor tissue. The receptor was derived from a female donor with papillary thyroid cancer or a benign thyroid nodule (not recorded which). Some clones in this sample may be carry-over from other donors' samples. The CDR3 nucleotides read TGTGCCAGCAGCGCTCAGACTAGCGGGGCAGTAGATACGCAGTATTTT. Amino acids: CASSAQTSGAVDTQYF.